Following are 3 T cell receptor beta chains from one sample sequenced in a study of shared clonotypes between healthy human individuals. Produced via immunoSEQ multiplex PCR; TCRdb's table is partial and in-frame only. The sample carries roughly 2 million clones, about 95% recorded once. Sequenced: naive CD4+ T cells sorted from blood. Subset noted: CD45RA+ positively selected. The receptors shown here come from a man aged 18 to 30 in good health.

The chain carries TRBV5-1 and TRBJ1-5, with D perhaps TRBD1 (5 bases). Germline V gives CDR1 SGHRS, CDR2 YFSETQ. The CDR3 covers 14 residues. V gave up 4 bases and J gave up 5 bases, with 13 bases separating them. The CDR3 is CASSPYGADQPQHF. The DNA for the CDR3 is TGCGCCAGCAGCCCCTACGGGGCGGATCAGCCCCAGCATTTT.

The V gene is TRBV5-4, the J gene TRBJ2-1, with TRBD2 as a possible D gene (6 bases). V lost 2 bases and J lost 12, with 12 bases in between. The CDR3 spans 12 residues. CDR1 SGHNT and CDR2 YYREEE come from the germline V gene (reference sequence). The CDR3 region is CASSFPAGRQFF. The CDR3 DNA is TGTGCCAGCAGCTTTCCAGCGGGCCGGCAGTTCTTC.

The V call is TRBV7-2, the J call TRBJ2-3; 8 nucleotides align to TRBD2. Unmatched junction bases numbered 12, after V lost 3 bases and J lost 1 base. CDR1 is SGHTA and CDR2 is FQGNSA in the germline V gene. The CDR3 extends over 18 amino acids. The CDR3 nucleotides are TGTGCCAGCAGCTTTACATTATCGAGCGGGAGACGCACAGATACGCAGTATTTT. This sequence encodes CASSFTLSSGRRTDTQYF.